The source of this T cell receptor (beta chain) is a study of blood T cell repertoires in COVID-19 (dated by TCRdb to about 2020). About the investigation overall: The collaborator samples originated in the United States, Italy and Spain and spanned the acute and convalescent phases of COVID-19. Deeply sampled blood TCRbeta repertoires from subjects exposed to, actively infected with, or recovered from COVID-19 were included in the dataset. HLA class I and class II types, where available, came from metadata supplied by the sample provider rather than from assay-based typing. A freely available public database, intended as a resource for researchers studying the immune response to SARS-CoV-2, is where the repertoires were released. The material from the prospective study consisted of cDNA or gDNA derived from T cells, B-cell-depleted T cells, or PBMCs. Samples came from the ongoing ImmuneRACE study (first 160 participants) plus 1,254 subjects from 6 global collaborators. Nearly every sample came with metadata listing a de-identified subject ID, COVID-19 status, age in years and sex. Overall results and qualifications from the work: The quantity of clinical and demographic metadata differed by source and by participant and was supplied without curation.

TCRbeta CDR3 regions were amplified from genomic DNA using the immunoSEQ Assay, a bias-controlled multiplex PCR. Processing in the source paper ran as follows. The number of nucleated cells in each sample was estimated by amplification of reference gene primers within the assay. To quantify the absolute abundance of each unique TCRbeta CDR3 rearrangement, sequence reads were collapsed and filtered. Productive Simpson clonality was computed per sample as the square root of Simpson's diversity index over productive rearrangements. Imported from immuneACCESS, the table was reduced by TCRdb to in-frame sequences with V and J called. These copies leave out some clones; in studies compared against another copy, an unresolved V gene accounts for under half, and the cause of the remainder is not known. For V, J and clone size, that table is used; D and trimming come from the DNA. Recorded for this sample are a few hundred thousand clones; about four fifths of them occurred a single time. Over 9.5% of the sample goes to the ten largest clones.

Including cysteine and phenylalanine, the CDR3 has 14 amino acids. The sequence is cut down to CDR3 DNA, 42 bases in frame from base 1. V trim: 9 bases; J trim: 4 bases; unmatched bases: 11. CDR1 and CDR2 are read off the germline V gene (reference sequence) as LNHDA and SQIVND. Collaborating institutions collected whole blood in K2EDTA tubes following their own protocols. For TCRbeta analysis, collaborators shipped samples as frozen whole blood, isolated PBMCs, or DNA extracted from either of those sample types. As regards this clone: This clone's antigen is unknown. Per-base quality was not reported, and no clone a single base away is much larger than it.

The rearrangement joined TRBV19 to TRBJ2-7, and TRBD2 aligns with 8 junction nucleotides. The receptor was isolated from a woman of 80 years or more with acute or convalescent COVID-19. Sequencing was carried out using peripheral blood. The nucleotides are TGTGCCAGCGGGAGGGCGGAGGAAGGGTACGAGCAGTACTTC. Its amino acids are CASGRAEEGYEQYF.